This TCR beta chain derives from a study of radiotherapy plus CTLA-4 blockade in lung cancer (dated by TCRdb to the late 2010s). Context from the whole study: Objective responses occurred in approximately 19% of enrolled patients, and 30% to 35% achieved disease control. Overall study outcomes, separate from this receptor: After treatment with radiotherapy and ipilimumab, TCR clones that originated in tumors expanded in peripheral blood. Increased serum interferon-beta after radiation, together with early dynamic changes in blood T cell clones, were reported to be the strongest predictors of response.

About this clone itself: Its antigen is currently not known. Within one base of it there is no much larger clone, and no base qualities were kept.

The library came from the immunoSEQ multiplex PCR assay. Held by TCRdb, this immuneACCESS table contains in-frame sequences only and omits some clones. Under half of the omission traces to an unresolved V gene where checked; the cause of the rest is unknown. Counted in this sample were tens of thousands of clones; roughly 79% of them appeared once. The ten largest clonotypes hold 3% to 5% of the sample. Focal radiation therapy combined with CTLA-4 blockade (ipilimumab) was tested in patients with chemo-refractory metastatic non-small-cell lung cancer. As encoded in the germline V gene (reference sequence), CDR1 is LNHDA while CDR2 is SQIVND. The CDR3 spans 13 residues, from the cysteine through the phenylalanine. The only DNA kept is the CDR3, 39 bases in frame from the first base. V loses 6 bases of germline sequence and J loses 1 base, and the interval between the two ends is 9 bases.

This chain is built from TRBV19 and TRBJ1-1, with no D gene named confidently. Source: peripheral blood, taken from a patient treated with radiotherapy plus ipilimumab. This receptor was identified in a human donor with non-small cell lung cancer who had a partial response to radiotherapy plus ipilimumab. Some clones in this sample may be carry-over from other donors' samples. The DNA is TGTGCCAGTAGGTTAGATAGGAACACTGAAGCTTTCTTT. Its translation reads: CASRLDRNTEAFF.